These 21 T cell receptor beta chains were all obtained from the same sample, sequenced in a study of vaccination and CD4 T cells after COVID-19. Cultured CD4+ T-cell DNA underwent Oncomine TCR Beta short-read sequencing. TCRdb processed the PCR reads anew with MiXCR; each CDR3 protein has one entry. The sample shows around 12,000 distinct CDR3 sequences, over 40% of them seen only once. For these receptors, no antigen is known. Documented treatment: approximately nine-day PBMC culture with coronavirus spike peptide pools or control peptides (ViraFEST assay). What was sequenced was CD4+ T cells from blood, cultured in vitro. Receptors originate from a human donor who had recovered from COVID-19.

This clonotype was observed a few times. The V call is TRBV6-1, the J call TRBJ1-1; weak D call: TRBD1 (6 bases). There are 15 residues in the CDR3. The germline gives CDR1 MNHNS, CDR2 SASEGT. Deletions cut 8 bases from V and 8 bases from J, with 24 bases between. For the CDR3, the DNA is TGTGCCAGCGAGGGGGGGTTGGGCAAGGGCACAGAAGCTTTCTTT. Its translation is CASEGGLGKGTEAFF.

The CDR3 protein is CASRGRQADKNIQYF. The CDR3 nucleotides are TGTGCCAGCAGGGGACGACAGGCAGACAAAAACATTCAGTACTTC. The chain employs TRBV6-1 and TRBJ2-4, with TRBD1 as a possible D gene (6 bases). V dropped 6 bases and J dropped 3 bases, with 15 bases sitting between them. This CDR3 contains 15 residues. The V gene's germline CDR1 is MNHNS and CDR2 SASEGT.

The gene calls are TRBV7-9 and TRBJ1-1; 9 bases line up with TRBD1. V was pared by 3 bases and J by 2 bases, with 10 bases of the junction left unmatched. The CDR3 runs 17 residues. The germline V gene has CDR1 SEHNR and CDR2 FQNEAQ (reference sequence). CDR3 sequence (DNA): TGTGCCAGCAGCTTGGATACCCCGGGACAGGGAAACACTGAAGCTTTCTTT. Translating it yields CASSLDTPGQGNTEAFF.

This clonotype was counted once. The chain recombines TRBV25-1 with TRBJ1-5, with D possibly matching TRBD1 (5 bases). CDR1 is MGHDK, CDR2 SYGVNS, per germline. V gave up 1 base and J gave up 9 bases, with 13 bases separating them. This CDR3 contains 14 residues. The CDR3 DNA follows: TGTGCCAGCAGTGAATCCAGGGACGGCGGGCCCCAGCATTTT. This encodes CASSESRDGGPQHF.

This clonotype was picked up a small number of times. V gene TRBV27 combines with J gene TRBJ1-5; the D gene is possibly TRBD1 (5 bases). V lost 6 bases, J lost 2 bases, and 23 bases lay in between. Germline CDR1 reads MNHEY; CDR2 reads SMNVEV (reference sequence). This CDR3 contains 18 residues. CDR3 in amino acids: CASRRGQTSDGGNQPQHF. CDR3 coding DNA: TGTGCCAGCAGACGAGGACAAACCTCTGACGGGGGCAATCAGCCCCAGCATTTT.

There are a few counts of this clonotype. The chain combines TRBV6-2 or TRBV6-3 with TRBJ1-1, with TRBD1 matching 8 bases. The V gene's germline CDR1 is MNHEY and CDR2 SVGEGT. CDR3 length equals 17 residues. V was pared by 0 bases and J by 7 bases, with 13 bases of the junction left unmatched. Written as DNA, the CDR3 is TGTGCCAGCAGTTACTCTTCCGGGACAGGATACTTCAGTGAAGCTTTCTTT. Translating it yields CASSYSSGTGYFSEAFF.

The chain joins TRBV7-2 to TRBJ2-3; D gene uncertain. V dropped 1 base and J dropped 5 bases, with 10 bases sitting between them. Germline V gives CDR1 SGHTA, CDR2 FQGNSA. CDR3 length: 14 amino acids. The CDR3 region is CASSLDPAIDTQYF. The DNA for the CDR3 is TGTGCCAGCAGCTTAGATCCGGCGATAGATACGCAGTATTTT. The full variable domain, completed using reference TRBV7-2 and TRBJ2-3, is GAGVSQSPSNKVTEKGKDVELRCDPISGHTALYWYRQSLGQGLEFLIYFQGNSAPDKSGLPSDRFSAERTGGSVSTLTIQRTQQEDSAVYLCASSLDPAIDTQYFGPGTRLTVL.

The sample holds a few counts of this clonotype. The chain joins TRBV6-1 to TRBJ2-5; TRBD2 is a possible D gene (7 bases). This CDR3 comprises 13 residues. CDR1 and CDR2 (germline): MNHNS, SASEGT. Trimming left V 10 bases short and J 4 bases short, with 16 bases between. The CDR3 nucleotides are TGTGCCATTGGGGGGGCGGTAGGAGAGACCCAGTACTTC. It encodes CAIGGAVGETQYF.

V usage is TRBV6-2 or TRBV6-3 and J usage is TRBJ1-5; 7 nucleotides align to TRBD1. Germline trimming cut 7 bases from V and 0 bases from J; bases unmatched to any gene: 3. The germline V gene has CDR1 MNHEY and CDR2 SVGEGT. The CDR3 has 14 residues. The CDR3, as DNA: TGTGCCAGCATCAGGGGGTATAGCAATCAGCCCCAGCATTTT. The encoded protein is CASIRGYSNQPQHF.

The chain joins TRBV20-1 to TRBJ2-7; D is undetermined. V gave up 3 bases and J gave up 1 base, with 13 bases separating them. The CDR3 is made up of 14 amino acids. Germline CDR1 reads DFQATT; CDR2 reads SNEGSKA (reference sequence). The CDR3 bases are TGCAGTGCTAGTACGGCAGGAGTATCCTACGAGCAGTACTTC. This gives the protein CSASTAGVSYEQYF.

The rearrangement uses TRBV21-1 and TRBJ2-2. TRBV21-1 is a documented pseudogene. The CDR3 is made up of 17 amino acids. This CDR3 reads CASSDLGFPKNTGELFF. As DNA, the CDR3 is TGTGCCAGCAGCGATCTCGGTTTCCCCAAGAACACCGGGGAGCTGTTTTTT.

The sample holds a few counts of this clonotype. V usage is TRBV30 and J usage is TRBJ1-5, with D tentatively TRBD1 (6 bases). Trimming shortened V by 3 bases and J by 5 bases, and 14 bases separated the two germline ends. The CDR3 length is 14 residues. Germline CDR1 GTSNPN, CDR2 SVGIG (reference sequence). The CDR3 DNA follows: TGTGCCTGGAGGGGGGCGGCGATGGATCAGCCCCAGCATTTT. As protein: CAWRGAAMDQPQHF. The full variable domain, its missing parts supplied by reference TRBV30 and TRBJ1-5, is SQTIHQWPATLVQPVGSPLSLECTVEGTSNPNLYWYRQAAGRGLQLLFYSVGIGQISSEVPQNLSASRPQDRQFILSSKKLLLSDSGFYLCAWRGAAMDQPQHFGDGTRLSIL.

This clonotype has more than one count but fewer than ten. The rearrangement joins TRBV5-1 to TRBJ1-2; 8 bases are shared with TRBD1. Trimming took 4 bases from V and 8 from J; bases not matched to a gene: 7. CDR1 and CDR2 (germline): SGHRS, YFSETQ. The CDR3 sequence is 13 residues long. The CDR3 sequence: CASSGATGGGYTF. The CDR3 DNA reads as TGCGCCAGCAGCGGGGCTACAGGGGGAGGCTACACCTTC.

This clonotype has just a few counts. The V and J genes are TRBV20-1 and TRBJ1-6, with unresolved D. Trimming took 5 bases from V and 5 from J, leaving 10 bases between them. CDR3 length equals 13 residues. The germline CDR1 and CDR2 sequences are DFQATT and SNEGSKA (reference sequence). The CDR3 reads CSAYPGDNSPLHF. The CDR3 DNA is TGCAGTGCTTACCCCGGCGATAATTCACCCCTCCACTTT.

V usage is TRBV11-2 and J usage is TRBJ2-2; the D call may be TRBD1 or TRBD2 (5 bases each). The germline gives CDR1 SGHAT, CDR2 FQNNGV. The CDR3 is made up of 13 amino acids. Trimming took off 3 bases at V and 3 bases at J, with 5 bases between the two ends. Here the CDR3 DNA reads TGTGCCAGCAGCTTGGGACACACCGGGGAGCTGTTTTTT. The encoded protein is CASSLGHTGELFF.

V and J are TRBV30 and TRBJ1-1; possible D gene TRBD1, 5 bases. The germline V gene has CDR1 GTSNPN and CDR2 SVGIG (reference sequence). V lost 0 bases and J 5 bases, leaving 19 bases between the germline ends. The CDR3 has 16 amino acids. Written as DNA, the CDR3 is TGTGCCTGGAGTGTCAGGTCAGGGAGGGGAAGGACTGAAGCTTTCTTT. It codes for CAWSVRSGRGRTEAFF.

The V call is TRBV4-2, the J call TRBJ1-2; D is undetermined. This CDR3 is built from 17 residues. Trimming took 0 bases from V and 0 from J, leaving 14 bases between them. Germline-derived CDR1 and CDR2 are LGHNA and YNFKEQ. Here the CDR3 DNA reads TGTGCCAGCAGCCAAGATCTTGCGTGGGATGCTAACTATGGCTACACCTTC. Translation gives CASSQDLAWDANYGYTF.

This clonotype occurred a few times. The chain couples TRBV19 to TRBJ1-1; D gene uncertain. Germline values: CDR1 LNHDA, CDR2 SQIVND (reference sequence). Trimming stripped 5 bases from V and 1 base from J, with 8 bases between. This CDR3 region has 13 residues. For the CDR3, the DNA is TGTGCCAGTAGTCTGCCGACGAACACTGAAGCTTTCTTT. Residues: CASSLPTNTEAFF.

V and J are TRBV27 and TRBJ2-3; 13 positions agree with TRBD2. The CDR3 extends over 20 amino acids. The germline V gene has CDR1 MNHEY and CDR2 SMNVEV (reference sequence). V shed 0 bases, J shed 0 bases, and the junction held 9 bases outside the gene matches. Written as DNA, the CDR3 is TGTGCCAGCAGTTTATCGATTCGGACTAGCGGGGGTAGAAGCACAGATACGCAGTATTTT. Translation: CASSLSIRTSGGRSTDTQYF.

The rearrangement joins TRBV9 to TRBJ2-2, with 12 bases identical to TRBD2. Per germline, CDR1 SGDLS and CDR2 YYNGEE. V dropped 2 bases and J dropped 7; count of bases not matched to a gene: 6. The CDR3 has 16 residues. The CDR3 DNA reads as TGTGCCAGCAGCGTGAGGCTAGCGGGGGGGAGCGGGGAGCTGTTTTTT. This sequence encodes CASSVRLAGGSGELFF.

J is TRBJ2-7 and V is TRBV4-1, with D tentatively TRBD2 (5 bases). CDR1 is MGHRA, CDR2 YSYEKL, per germline. The CDR3 is 16 amino acids. The V gene lost 0 bases and the J gene lost 3 bases, with 15 bases spanning the gap. This CDR3 is CASSQESQHGLYEQYF. DNA for the CDR3: TGCGCCAGCAGCCAAGAATCTCAGCACGGACTCTACGAGCAGTACTTC.